The source of this T cell receptor (beta chain) is a study of circulating and synovial CD4+ cells in juvenile arthritis. The assay was immunoSEQ multiplex PCR, and TCRdb's table has in-frame clones only and misses some. The top ten hold 3% to 3.5% of the sample, which has several thousand clones, roughly 79% seen once. V was pared by 6 bases and J by 5 bases, with 12 bases of the junction left unmatched. The CDR3 length is 16 residues. The germline gives CDR1 KGHSH, CDR2 LQKENI. This rearrangement joins TRBV18 to TRBJ1-3; 8 positions agree with TRBD1. What was sequenced was CD4+ T cells from synovial fluid. This TCR came from a human donor with juvenile idiopathic arthritis. The CDR3 bases are TGTGCCAGCTCTCGGATTGACAGGGGAGCGAGAAACACCATATATTTT. Its translation is CASSRIDRGARNTIYF.